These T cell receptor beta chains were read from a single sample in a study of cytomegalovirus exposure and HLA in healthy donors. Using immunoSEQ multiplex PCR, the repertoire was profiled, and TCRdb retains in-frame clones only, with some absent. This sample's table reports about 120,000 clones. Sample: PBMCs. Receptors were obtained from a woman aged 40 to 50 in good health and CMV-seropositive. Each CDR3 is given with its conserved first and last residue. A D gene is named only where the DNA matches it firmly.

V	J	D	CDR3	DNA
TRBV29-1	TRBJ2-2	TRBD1	CSFLETGGRELFF	TGCAGCTTCCTCGAGACAGGGGGTAGGGAGCTGTTTTTT
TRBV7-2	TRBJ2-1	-	CASSLSITGTHYNEQFF	TGTGCCAGCAGCTTATCCATTACCGGGACTCATTACAATGAGCAGTTCTTC
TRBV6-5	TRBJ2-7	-	CASSYTGYEQYF	TGTGCCAGCAGTTATACGGGGTACGAGCAGTACTTC
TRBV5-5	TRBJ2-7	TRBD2	CASSLGLAGDLYEQYF	TGTGCCAGCAGCTTAGGACTAGCGGGAGATCTCTACGAGCAGTACTTC
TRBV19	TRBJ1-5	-	CASRATGDQPQHF	TGTGCCAGTAGAGCGACAGGAGATCAGCCCCAGCATTTT
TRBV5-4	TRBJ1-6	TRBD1	CASSPGQINSPLHF	TGTGCCAGCAGCCCGGGACAGATTAATTCACCCCTCCACTTT
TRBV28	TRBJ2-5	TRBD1	CASSLMGQGKAETQYF	TGTGCCAGCAGTTTAATGGGACAGGGGAAGGCAGAGACCCAGTACTTC
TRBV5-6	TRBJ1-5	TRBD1	CASSLQGVGQPQHF	TGTGCCAGCAGCTTGCAGGGGGTGGGTCAGCCCCAGCATTTT
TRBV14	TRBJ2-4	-	CASSQGRDIQYF	TGTGCCAGCAGCCAAGGACGGGACATTCAGTACTTC
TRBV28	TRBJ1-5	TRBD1	CASSWTGGSNQPQHF	TGTGCCAGCAGTTGGACAGGGGGTAGCAATCAGCCCCAGCATTTT
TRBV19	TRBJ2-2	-	CASSPSGTRAGELFF	TGTGCCAGTAGTCCCAGTGGAACTCGGGCCGGGGAGCTGTTTTTT
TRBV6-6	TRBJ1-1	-	CASSYGGMNTEAFF	TGTGCCAGCAGTTACGGGGGCATGAACACTGAAGCTTTCTTT
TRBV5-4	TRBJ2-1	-	CASSLWDGGANEQFF	TGTGCCAGCAGCTTGTGGGATGGAGGGGCAAATGAGCAGTTCTTC
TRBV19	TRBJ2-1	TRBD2	CASSINRAGGPYNEQFF	TGTGCCAGTAGTATTAATAGAGCGGGAGGGCCCTACAATGAGCAGTTCTTC
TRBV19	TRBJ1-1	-	CASRPQRSSMNTEAFF	TGTGCCAGTCGGCCGCAGCGCTCCTCCATGAACACTGAAGCTTTCTTT
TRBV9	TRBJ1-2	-	CASSSTGSGYTF	TGTGCCAGCAGCTCAACAGGGAGTGGCTACACCTTC
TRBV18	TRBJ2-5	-	CASSPIGPNQETQYF	TGTGCCAGCTCACCGATTGGGCCCAACCAAGAGACCCAGTACTTC
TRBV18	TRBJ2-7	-	CASSPLSSPSGLTYEQYF	TGTGCCAGCTCACCACTTTCTAGCCCTAGTGGGCTTACCTACGAGCAGTACTTC
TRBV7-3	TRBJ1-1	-	CASSPGGTEAFF	TGTGCCAGCAGCCCCGGGGGCACTGAAGCTTTCTTT
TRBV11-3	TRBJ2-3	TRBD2	CASSASGRAGADTQYF	TGTGCCAGCAGCGCTAGCGGGAGGGCCGGTGCAGATACGCAGTATTTT
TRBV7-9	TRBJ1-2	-	CASSFLPGNGYTF	TGTGCCAGCAGCTTTCTTCCGGGTAATGGCTACACCTTC
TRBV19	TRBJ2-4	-	CASSIPLARAGNGQNIQYF	TGTGCCAGTAGTATACCTCTGGCCCGGGCGGGGAATGGGCAAAACATTCAGTACTTC
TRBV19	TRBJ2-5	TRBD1	CASSKTIQGEETQYF	TGTGCCAGTAGTAAAACGATACAGGGGGAAGAGACCCAGTACTTC
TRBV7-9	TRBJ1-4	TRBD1	CASSPLTGINEKLFF	TGTGCCAGCAGCCCCCTGACAGGGATTAATGAAAAACTGTTTTTT
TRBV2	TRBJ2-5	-	CASSGAVQETQYF	TGTGCCAGCAGTGGGGCAGTCCAAGAGACCCAGTACTTC
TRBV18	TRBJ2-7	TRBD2	CASSPRTSPTGEQYF	TGTGCCAGCTCACCCCGGACTAGTCCCACTGGAGAGCAGTACTTC
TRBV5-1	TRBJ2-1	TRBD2	CASSLGLEGYEQFF	TGCGCCAGCAGCCTGGGACTAGAGGGCTATGAGCAGTTCTTC
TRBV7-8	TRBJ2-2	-	CASSLRRENTGELFF	TGTGCCAGCAGCTTAAGGCGGGAGAACACCGGGGAGCTGTTTTTT
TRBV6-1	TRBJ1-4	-	CASNGQIYEKLFF	TGTGCCAGCAACGGACAGATCTATGAAAAACTGTTTTTT
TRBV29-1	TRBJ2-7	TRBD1	CSSGQGRSDEQYF	TGCAGCTCCGGACAGGGCAGGTCAGACGAGCAGTACTTC
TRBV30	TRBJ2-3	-	CAWSYLSNEDTQYF	TGTGCCTGGAGCTATCTATCAAACGAGGATACGCAGTATTTT
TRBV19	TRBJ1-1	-	CASRSTGTEAFF	TGTGCCAGTAGGTCTACGGGGACTGAAGCTTTCTTT
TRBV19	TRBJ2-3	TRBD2	CASSLAGGLRTDTQYF	TGTGCCAGTAGTTTAGCGGGAGGGCTACGCACAGATACGCAGTATTTT
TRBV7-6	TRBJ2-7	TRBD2	CASSLGVSLIAGWFDEQYF	TGTGCCAGCAGCTTAGGGGTTAGCCTTATAGCGGGATGGTTCGACGAGCAGTACTTC
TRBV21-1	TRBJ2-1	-	CASSRSVEQTKGPGGQFF	TGTGCCAGCAGCAGAAGCGTAGAACAGACCAAAGGGCCAGGAGGGCAGTTCTTC
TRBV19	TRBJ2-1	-	CASSIGDNWEQFF	TGTGCCAGTAGTATAGGCGACAATTGGGAGCAGTTCTTC
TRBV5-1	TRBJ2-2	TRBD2	CASSRTGTSGSLGTGELFF	TGCGCCAGCAGCCGCACCGGGACTAGCGGGAGTCTCGGCACCGGGGAGCTGTTTTTT
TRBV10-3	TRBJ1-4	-	CAIGDRLNEKLFF	TGTGCCATCGGAGACAGGCTTAATGAAAAACTGTTTTTT
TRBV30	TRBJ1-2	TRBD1	CAWTTGTGIGYTF	TGTGCCTGGACCACTGGGACAGGGATTGGCTACACCTTC
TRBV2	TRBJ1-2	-	CASKSGSGYTF	TGTGCCAGCAAAAGCGGGTCGGGCTACACCTTC
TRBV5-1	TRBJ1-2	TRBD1	CASSLGPGTGGSNYGYTF	TGCGCCAGCAGCTTAGGGCCCGGGACAGGGGGCTCTAACTATGGCTACACCTTC
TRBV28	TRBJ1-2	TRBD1	CASSRQGHTF	TGTGCCAGCAGTCGACAGGGACACACCTTC
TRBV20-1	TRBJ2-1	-	CSASGGPEQFF	TGCAGTGCTAGTGGGGGCCCTGAGCAGTTCTTC
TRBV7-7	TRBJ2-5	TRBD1	CASSPGGEETQYF	TGTGCCAGCAGCCCAGGGGGCGAAGAGACCCAGTACTTC
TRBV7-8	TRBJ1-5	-	CASSYQGGSQPQHF	TGTGCCAGCAGCTATCAGGGAGGTAGTCAGCCCCAGCATTTT
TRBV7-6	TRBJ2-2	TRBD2	CASSLGGLAPTGELFF	TGTGCCAGCAGCTTAGGGGGACTAGCTCCCACCGGGGAGCTGTTTTTT
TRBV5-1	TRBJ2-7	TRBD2	CASSRRTSGRAGEQYF	TGCGCCAGCAGCAGGCGGACTAGCGGGAGGGCCGGGGAGCAGTACTTC
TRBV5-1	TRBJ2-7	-	CASSLGGVPSYEQYF	TGCGCCAGCAGCTTGGGCGGAGTCCCCTCCTACGAGCAGTACTTC
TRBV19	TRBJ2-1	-	CATAANPYNEQFF	TGTGCCACCGCGGCCAACCCCTACAATGAGCAGTTCTTC
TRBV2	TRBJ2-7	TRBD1	CASRRTGDYEQYF	TGTGCCAGCAGAAGGACAGGGGACTACGAGCAGTACTTC
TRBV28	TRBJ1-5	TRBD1	CASSFLDRGGQPQHF	TGTGCCAGCAGTTTTCTCGACAGGGGGGGTCAGCCCCAGCATTTT
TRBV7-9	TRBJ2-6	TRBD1	CASSLRRGGANGANVLTF	TGTGCCAGCAGCTTACGCCGAGGGGGCGCAAACGGGGCCAACGTCCTGACTTTC
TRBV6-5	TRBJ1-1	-	CASRALGLLNTEAFF	TGTGCCAGCAGAGCCCTGGGACTGCTGAACACTGAAGCTTTCTTT
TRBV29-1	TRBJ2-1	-	CSYGGYNEQFF	TGCAGCTACGGGGGCTACAATGAGCAGTTCTTC
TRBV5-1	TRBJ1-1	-	CASSGTGINTEAFF	TGCGCCAGCAGCGGAACAGGAATCAACACTGAAGCTTTCTTT
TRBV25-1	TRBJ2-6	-	CASSESRESGANVLTF	TGTGCCAGCAGTGAATCGAGGGAAAGTGGGGCCAACGTCCTGACTTTC
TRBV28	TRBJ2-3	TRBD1	CASSIRTGVKDTQYF	TGTGCCAGCAGTATCCGGACAGGGGTTAAAGATACGCAGTATTTT
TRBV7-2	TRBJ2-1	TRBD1	CASSLDREAYNEQFF	TGTGCCAGCAGCCTGGACAGGGAGGCCTACAATGAGCAGTTCTTC